This section outlines one T cell receptor (beta chain) sequence together with its context. The sample, blood from the first hyperthyroidism diagnosis, precedes any ophthalmopathy symptoms. These data originate in a study of T cells in Graves' hyperthyroidism and ophthalmopathy. Germline-derived CDR1 and CDR2 are MGHRA and YSYEKL. The V and J ends lost 4 bases and 4 bases respectively, with 13 bases between them. CDR3 length equals 15 residues. Template material for amplifying TCR beta CDR3 regions consisted of RNA transcripts. The HTBI primer set drove a first-round RT-PCR of the TCR CDR3. TCRdb reprocessed the multiplex PCR reads with MiXCR, giving one entry per CDR3 protein. Of 250,000 or so distinct CDR3 sequences in the sample, approximately 15% are singletons; the top ten hold roughly 15%.

The chain links TRBV4-1 to TRBJ2-2; D call uncertain. The sequence came from a woman between 40 and 50 years old with Graves' hyperthyroidism that later progressed to Graves' ophthalmopathy. The sample consisted of blood. The CDR3: CASSRGPFVTGELFF. The CDR3 DNA sequence: TGCGCCAGCAGCCGAGGCCCCTTTGTCACCGGGGAGCTGTTTTTT.